This is a list of T cell receptor beta chains from one sample in a study of shared clonotypes between healthy human individuals. Sequenced by immunoSEQ multiplex PCR; TCRdb stores in-frame clones only, minus some. The repertoire holds roughly 220,000 clones, with approximately 65% as singletons. Source material: memory CD4+ T cells sorted from blood. These receptor sequences come from a man between 25 and 39 years old in good health. The conserved cysteine and the conserved F or W are not part of the CDR3 here.

>TRBJ1-3|TRBV28
ASSLAQGGGNTIY
>TRBJ2-5|TRBV27
ASSPTPRDRETQY
>TRBJ2-1|TRBV5-6
ASSFRYNEQF
>TRBJ2-3|TRBV5-1
ASSLARGASSSTDTQY
>TRBJ2-2|TRBV30
AWSVSGRTGELF
>TRBJ2-3|TRBV9
ASSRTSGRTDTQY
>TRBJ1-5|TRBV25-1
ASSDGKSNQPQH
>TRBJ2-6|TRBV7-9
ASSVGQLSGANVLT
>TRBJ1-2|TRBV7-9
ASREYGYT
>TRBJ2-5|TRBV7-9
ASSLTGTSGHQETQY
>TRBJ2-2|TRBV7-7
ASSPRTSGVTGELF
>TRBJ2-5|TRBV7-2
ASSPRPVGTQY
>TRBJ2-7|TRBV6-6
ASSPGQGSWEQY
>TRBJ2-5|TRBV19
ASSAEGTQY
>TRBJ1-3|TRBV9
ASSVSYRAGNTIY
>TRBJ1-2|TRBV5-6
ASRLEKQGNYGYT
>TRBJ2-1|TRBV5-1
ASSLGGLGHNEQF
>TRBJ1-5|TRBV28
ASSGETVNQPQH
>TRBJ2-2|TRBV21-1
ASSKLTKQGRNTGELF
>TRBJ1-2|TRBV4-2
ASSQGNRFYT
>TRBJ2-5|TRBV2
ASKERQKETQY
>TRBJ2-1|TRBV9
ASSVTYHGNNEQF
>TRBJ2-3|TRBV28
ASRIEGSRTDTQY
>TRBJ2-5|TRBV28
ASTTGSRKFSQY
>TRBJ2-6|TRBV30
AWTLSGANVLT
>TRBJ2-7|TRBV7-8
ASGYTGGPTYYEQY
>TRBJ2-7|TRBV2
ASTDYYEQY
>TRBJ2-1|TRBV27
ASRHWTSYNDQRINEQF
>TRBJ2-1|TRBV7-9
ASSQLAYEQF
>TRBJ2-1|TRBV4-1
ASSPSRGQGYNEQF
>TRBJ2-6|TRBV19
ASSIPRGASRSSGANVLT
>TRBJ1-1|TRBV12-5
ASGKTDTEAF
>TRBJ1-5|TRBV18
ASSPDGDQPQH
>TRBJ1-1|TRBV5-4
ASSAPGQGNTEAF
>TRBJ2-6|TRBV5-4
ASSLPSGANVLT
>TRBJ2-2|TRBV11-2
ASSPQELGFGELF